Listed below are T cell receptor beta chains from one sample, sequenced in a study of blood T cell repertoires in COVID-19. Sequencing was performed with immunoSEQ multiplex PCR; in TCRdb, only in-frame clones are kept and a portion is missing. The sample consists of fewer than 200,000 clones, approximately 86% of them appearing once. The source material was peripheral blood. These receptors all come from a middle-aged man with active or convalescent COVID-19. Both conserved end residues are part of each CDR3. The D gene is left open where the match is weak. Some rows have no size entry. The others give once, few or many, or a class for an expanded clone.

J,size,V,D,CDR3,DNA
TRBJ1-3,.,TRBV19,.,CASSVAVGNTIYF,TGTGCCAGTAGTGTGGCTGTCGGAAACACCATATATTTT
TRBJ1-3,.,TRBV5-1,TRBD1,CASSYRDSSLNSGNTIYF,TGCGCCAGCAGCTACCGGGACAGCTCACTCAACTCTGGAAACACCATATATTTT
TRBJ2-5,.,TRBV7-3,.,CASSPVPTPNQETQYF,TGTGCCAGCAGCCCCGTCCCTACCCCCAACCAAGAGACCCAGTACTTC
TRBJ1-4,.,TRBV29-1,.,CSVDLRDTEKLFF,TGCAGCGTTGATCTACGGGACACTGAAAAACTGTTTTTT
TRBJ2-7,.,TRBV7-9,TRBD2,CASSFIAGHSYEQYF,TGTGCCAGCAGCTTTATAGCGGGGCACTCCTACGAGCAGTACTTC
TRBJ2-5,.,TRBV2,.,CASSEANRDETQYF,TGTGCCAGCAGTGAAGCGAACAGAGACGAGACCCAGTACTTC
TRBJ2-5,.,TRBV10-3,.,CAISEVVLGTQYF,TGTGCCATCAGTGAAGTGGTTCTCGGGACCCAGTACTTC
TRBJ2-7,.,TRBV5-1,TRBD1,CASRPGTGRYEQYF,TGCGCCAGCAGACCTGGGACAGGGAGGTACGAGCAGTACTTC
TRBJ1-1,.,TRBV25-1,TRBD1,CASTGQALTEAFF,TGTGCCAGCACAGGACAGGCTCTCACTGAAGCTTTCTTT
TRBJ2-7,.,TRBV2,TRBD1,CASKGAAYYEQYF,TGTGCCAGCAAGGGGGCTGCGTACTACGAGCAGTACTTC
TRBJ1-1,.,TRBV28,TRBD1,CASSFLTTGKAFF,TGTGCCAGCAGTTTCCTCACGACAGGGAAAGCTTTCTTT
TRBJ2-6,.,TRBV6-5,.,CASSMTGSGANVLTF,TGTGCCAGCAGCATGACTGGGTCCGGGGCCAACGTCCTGACTTTC
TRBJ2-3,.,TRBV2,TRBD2,CASSARASGVTDTQYF,TGTGCCAGCTCCGCTCGGGCTAGCGGGGTCACAGATACGCAGTATTTT
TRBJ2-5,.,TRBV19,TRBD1,CASSFDRVETQYF,TGTGCCAGTAGCTTCGACAGGGTGGAGACCCAGTACTTC
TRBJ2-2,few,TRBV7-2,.,CASKALANTGELFF,TGTGCCAGCAAAGCTCTAGCGAACACCGGGGAGCTGTTTTTT
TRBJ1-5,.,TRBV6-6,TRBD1,CATTTQGGNQPQHF,TGTGCCACCACAACCCAGGGGGGCAATCAGCCCCAGCATTTT
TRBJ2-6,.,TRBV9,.,CASSEQPSGANVLTF,TGTGCCAGCAGCGAACAGCCCTCTGGGGCCAACGTCCTGACTTTC
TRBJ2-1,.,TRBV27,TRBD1,CASSPGQVLYNEQFF,TGTGCCAGCAGTCCCGGACAGGTTCTTTACAATGAGCAGTTCTTC